This T cell receptor (beta chain) was observed in a study of blood T cells in healthy people across ages. Study in general: With template switching, about one barcoded beta molecule was captured per two T cells. Study-wide findings and caveats: Long-lived donors carried more naive CD4+ cells and greater diversity than aged donors.

CDR1 is MGHRA and CDR2 is YSYEKL in the germline V gene. This CDR3 region has 15 residues. Through a sample-barcoded 5' primer and a J-beta primer mix, a second PCR was run for roughly 7 to 11 cycles. Every cDNA molecule bore a tag from a template-switch adaptor containing 12 random nucleotides. In TCRdb, the 5' RACE reads were re-called with MiXCR into one record per CDR3 protein. The sample yields almost 800,000 distinct CDR3 sequences, roughly 60% seen once. Per sample, at least 5.5 micrograms of total RNA were extracted. With respect to this clonotype: Antigen specificity is unknown.

Sequences were obtained from blood. The clonotype comes from a man aged 25-45 years in good health. The chain links TRBV4-1 to TRBJ2-4, with 8 bases identical to TRBD2. The J call may not be correct, given that the DNA end is closer to TRBJ2-7. The CDR3 nucleotides read TGCGCCAGCAGCCAATACCGGGAGGGTCCATACGAGCAGTACTTC. Translation: CASSQYREGPYEQYF.